These 4 T cell receptor beta chains originate from one sample sequenced in a study of cytomegalovirus exposure and HLA in healthy donors. The PCR was carried out with 60 Vbeta primers and 13 Jbeta primers. Produced via immunoSEQ multiplex PCR; TCRdb's table is partial and in-frame only. The table has approximately 110,000 clones, around 64% seen once; the top ten hold 2.2%. The material sequenced was PBMCs. These receptors were obtained from a woman aged 25 to 39 in good health and CMV-seronegative.

The chain employs TRBV27 and TRBJ1-5, with 8 bases matching TRBD1. The CDR3 is made up of 13 amino acids. Germline CDR1 reads MNHEY; CDR2 reads SMNVEV (reference sequence). J was trimmed by 6 bases and V by 6 bases; bases with no gene match: 4. CDR3 DNA sequence: TGTGCCAGCAGCCGGACAGGGCTTCAGCCCCAGCATTTT. Translated, it gives CASSRTGLQPQHF.

V usage is TRBV4-2 and J usage is TRBJ2-1; TRBD2 might be the D (5 bases). CDR3 length: 13 amino acids. Germline-derived CDR1 and CDR2 are LGHNA and YNFKEQ. The V and J ends lost 3 bases and 8 bases respectively, with 11 bases between them. This CDR3 is CASSQNYGDEQFF. CDR3 DNA sequence: TGTGCCAGCAGCCAGAACTACGGGGATGAGCAGTTCTTC.

V and J are TRBV11-2 and TRBJ2-5, with 8 nucleotides matching TRBD2. Trimming took 4 bases from V and 2 from J; bases not matched to a gene: 9. The germline CDR1 and CDR2 sequences are SGHAT and FQNNGV. This CDR3 is built from 16 residues. CDR3: CASSWERGRRQETQYF. The CDR3 nucleotides read TGTGCCAGCAGCTGGGAGCGGGGGCGCAGGCAAGAGACCCAGTACTTC.

The rearrangement uses TRBV20-1 and TRBJ1-1, with D uncertain. The CDR3 contains 11 residues. CDR1 is DFQATT and CDR2 is SNEGSKA in the germline V gene (reference sequence). The germline V and J ends were trimmed by 3 bases and 3 bases, with 5 bases remaining between them. The CDR3, as DNA: TGCAGTGCTAGTCCGGACACTGAAGCTTTCTTT. Translated, it gives CSASPDTEAFF.